This TCR beta chain stems from a study of monozygotic twins with inflammatory bowel disease. TCRdb reanalyzed the 5' RACE reads and collapses them to one entry per CDR3 protein, without DNA. The sample has 150,000 to 200,000 distinct CDR3 sequences; the top ten hold approximately 7%. In germline, CDR1 is SNHLY, CDR2 FYNNEI. The CDR3 loop spans 17 amino acids. The material sequenced was blood. The gene calls are TRBV2 and TRBJ2-1; TCRdb names TRBD2, which stays unverified in the absence of DNA. The sequence derives from a human donor with ulcerative colitis or Crohn's disease, or a healthy co-twin of an affected twin (not recorded which). This chain's CDR3 is CARRLAVGPGSYNEQFF.